The clone carrying this T cell receptor (beta chain) was seen many times. This sample was included in a study of T-cell memory formation after mild COVID-19. The V end lost 4 bases, the J end lost 5 bases, and 15 bases lay between the germline ends. Germline CDR1 and CDR2: SGHRS and YFSETQ. CDR3 size: 14 residues. Using constant-segment primers, 5'RACE produced TCR alpha and TCR beta cDNA libraries carrying sample barcodes and UMIs. TCRdb reprocessed the 5' RACE reads with MiXCR, giving one entry per CDR3 protein. The repertoire includes 300,000 to 400,000 distinct CDR3 sequences, around 13% of them detected once, and 22% sits in the top ten.

Input material: PBMCs or a T cell subset sorted from them (not recorded which). The V gene is TRBV5-1, the J gene TRBJ2-5; D may correspond to TRBD1 or TRBD2 (6 bases each). The source of this sequence is a man younger than 30 who had mild COVID-19 (a few samples of this study predate the infection). Cell type and time point are not known. The DNA of the CDR3 is TGCGCCAGCAGCCTTACGGGGGCCGGGGAGACCCAGTACTTC. Its translation: CASSLTGAGETQYF. Looking up the rest from reference TRBV5-1 and TRBJ2-5 gives the full variable domain: KAGVTQTPRYLIKTRGQQVTLSCSPISGHRSVSWYQQTPGQGLQFLFEYFSETQRNKGNFPGRFSGRQFSNSRSEMNVSTLELGDSALYLCASSLTGAGETQYFGPGTRLLVL.